Shown below are 24 T cell receptor beta chains from a single sample sequenced in a study of blood T cell repertoires in COVID-19. Here immunoSEQ multiplex PCR was the method, and the copy in TCRdb shows in-frame clones only, minus some. The profile shows almost 90,000 clones, 80% to 90% of them singletons. Sequenced material: peripheral blood. Receptors originate from an elderly man with acute or convalescent COVID-19.

V and J are TRBV5-1 and TRBJ1-1; D ambiguous. V was pared by 7 bases and J by 0 bases, with 13 bases between. The CDR3 is made up of 14 amino acids. Germline values: CDR1 SGHRS, CDR2 YFSETQ. CDR3 amino acids: CASQLRDMNTEAFF. CDR3 in DNA: TGCGCCAGCCAATTGAGGGATATGAACACTGAAGCTTTCTTT.

This clone was detected only once. This chain connects TRBV6-6 to TRBJ1-2; weak D call: TRBD1 (5 bases). With 7 bases removed from V and 8 bases from J, the gap between germline ends came to 23 bases. Germline CDR1 and CDR2: MNHNY and SVGAGI (reference sequence). This CDR3 is built from 15 residues. The CDR3: CASTLTQGSVGGYTF. The CDR3, as DNA: TGTGCCAGCACACTTACGCAGGGAAGTGTAGGGGGCTACACCTTC.

The chain is built from TRBV4-1 and TRBJ1-6, with D tentatively TRBD1 (5 bases). V lost 1 base and J 0 bases, leaving 10 bases between the germline ends. The length of the CDR3 is 17 residues. The germline CDR1 and CDR2 sequences are MGHRA and YSYEKL. CDR3 residues: CASSQGQQSSYNSPLHF. The CDR3 DNA is TGCGCCAGCAGCCAAGGACAGCAAAGCTCCTATAATTCACCCCTCCACTTT.

In its sample, this clone was seen a few times. The rearrangement joins TRBV2 to TRBJ1-5; D possibly corresponds to TRBD1 (6 bases). Trimming stripped 8 bases from V and 3 bases from J, with 14 bases between. CDR3 length: 14 amino acids. Germline CDR1 and CDR2: SNHLY and FYNNEI. The CDR3: CASGTYRDNQPQHF. CDR3 in DNA: TGTGCCAGCGGGACATACAGGGACAATCAGCCCCAGCATTTT.

With regard to this clone: Other DNA sequences in the sample encode the same CDR3. J is TRBJ1-4 and V is TRBV18, with D possibly matching TRBD1 (5 bases). In germline, CDR1 is KGHSH, CDR2 LQKENI. The CDR3 covers 14 residues. V gave up 5 bases and J gave up 0 bases, with 7 bases separating them. CDR3 protein: CASSAGATNEKLFF. The CDR3 coding sequence is TGTGCCAGCTCAGCGGGGGCAACTAATGAAAAACTGTTTTTT.

This clone was seen more than once but under ten times. The V gene is TRBV27, the J gene TRBJ2-2, with 10 bases lining up with TRBD2. The CDR3 totals 17 residues. Trimming took 2 bases from V and 4 from J; bases not matched to a gene: 7. Per germline, CDR1 MNHEY and CDR2 SMNVEV (reference sequence). CDR3 loop: CASSLIGSGRGTGELFF. DNA for the CDR3: TGTGCCAGCAGTTTAATCGGAAGCGGGAGGGGCACCGGGGAGCTGTTTTTT.

The CDR3 sequence: CASSVARNRDEQFF. CDR3 nucleotides: TGTGCCAGCAGCGTAGCCCGTAATCGTGATGAGCAGTTCTTC. This rearrangement joins TRBV9 to TRBJ2-1; D gene ambiguous. V gave up 0 bases and J gave up 8 bases, with 12 bases separating them. Per the germline V gene, CDR1 is SGDLS and CDR2 is YYNGEE. The CDR3 has 14 amino acids.

The chain recombines TRBV15 with TRBJ1-2, with a tentative D call TRBD1 (6 bases). CDR1 and CDR2 from the germline V gene are LNHNV and YYDKDF (reference sequence). Deletions cut 2 bases from V and 1 base from J, with 11 bases between. This CDR3 is built from 15 residues. The CDR3 DNA reads TGTGCCACCAGCAGACCACAGGGCGGTAACTATGGCTACACCTTC. This sequence encodes CATSRPQGGNYGYTF.

The CDR3 region is CASSRRLVDTQYF. The CDR3 DNA is TGTGCCAGCAGCCGTAGACTAGTGGATACGCAGTATTTT. The J gene is TRBJ2-3, the V gene TRBV14; weak D call: TRBD2 (6 bases). Trimming left V 4 bases short and J 6 bases short, with 11 bases between. The CDR3 has 13 amino acids. CDR1 is SGHDN, CDR2 FVKESK, per germline.

This clone was seen just once. The V and J genes are TRBV30 and TRBJ2-7, with a tentative D call TRBD1 (5 bases). The length of the CDR3 is 16 residues. Germline loops: CDR1 GTSNPN, CDR2 SVGIG (reference sequence). The V gene lost 2 bases and the J gene lost 5 bases, with 22 bases spanning the gap. The chain's CDR3 is CAWSQTDLRAKDEQYF. Written as DNA, the CDR3 is TGTGCCTGGAGTCAGACAGACCTCCGCGCTAAGGACGAGCAGTACTTC.

The chain is built from TRBV5-1 and TRBJ2-3, with TRBD1 identical over 7 bases. This CDR3 spans 15 amino acids. Germline CDR1 reads SGHRS; CDR2 reads YFSETQ. Losses at the gene ends were 2 bases for V and 2 bases for J; bases not matched to a gene: 5. CDR3 sequence (DNA): TGCGCCAGCAGCTTAGGGACAGCGATCACAGATACGCAGTATTTT. This encodes CASSLGTAITDTQYF.

The chain joins TRBV19 to TRBJ1-2; 8 bases match TRBD1. The CDR3 totals 14 residues. Germline-derived CDR1 and CDR2 are LNHDA and SQIVND (reference sequence). J was trimmed by 8 bases and V by 0 bases; bases with no gene match: 5. CDR3 sequence reads: CASSIDRGQQGYTF. For the CDR3, the DNA is TGTGCCAGTAGTATAGACAGGGGGCAACAAGGCTACACCTTC.

This chain connects TRBV14 to TRBJ1-2, with 9 bases aligning to TRBD1. The CDR3 length is 14 residues. Per the germline V gene, CDR1 is SGHDN and CDR2 is FVKESK. Trimming at V came to 3 bases and at J to 7 bases, leaving 6 bases not matched to a gene. DNA for the CDR3: TGTGCCAGCAGCCACTACAGGGGGCTTGGTGGCTACACCTTC. Translation gives CASSHYRGLGGYTF.

The genes are TRBV10-2 and TRBJ2-2; 10 nucleotides match TRBD2. This CDR3 contains 15 residues. The J segment lost 5 bases and the V segment lost 8 bases, leaving 8 bases of the junction unmatched. In germline, CDR1 is WSHSY, CDR2 SAAADI. CDR3 sequence (DNA): TGCGCCAGCTCCTCTAGCGGGGGACTAACCGGGGAGCTGTTTTTT. It encodes CASSSSGGLTGELFF.

The chain employs TRBV29-1 and TRBJ1-2; TRBD1 is a possible D gene (6 bases). The CDR3 loop spans 12 amino acids. V dropped 4 bases and J dropped 2 bases, with 8 bases sitting between them. Per the germline V gene, CDR1 is SQVTM and CDR2 is ANQGSEA. The DNA for the CDR3 is TGCAGCGTTGGGGACACGAACTATGGCTACACCTTC. Translated, it gives CSVGDTNYGYTF.

The CDR3 DNA is TGCGCCAGCAGCTTCGGTGGCGGTTTCTCTGGGGCCAACGTCCTGACTTTC. Amino acid sequence: CASSFGGGFSGANVLTF. The chain uses TRBV5-1 and TRBJ2-6; no definite D call. CDR3 size: 17 residues. In germline, CDR1 is SGHRS, CDR2 YFSETQ. V shed 2 bases and J shed 0 bases, with 12 bases lying between them. The full variable domain, completed using reference TRBV5-1 and TRBJ2-6, is KAGVTQTPRYLIKTRGQQVTLSCSPISGHRSVSWYQQTPGQGLQFLFEYFSETQRNKGNFPGRFSGRQFSNSRSEMNVSTLELGDSALYLCASSFGGGFSGANVLTFGAGSRLTVL.

J is TRBJ2-1 and V is TRBV27, with 13 positions matching TRBD2. CDR1 and CDR2 from the germline V gene are MNHEY and SMNVEV (reference sequence). There are 14 residues in the CDR3. V lost 8 bases, J lost 2 bases, and 0 bases stayed unmatched. The CDR3 nucleotides read TGTGCCAGCGGACTAGCGGGGGCCTACAATGAGCAGTTCTTC. It yields the protein CASGLAGAYNEQFF.

The chain couples TRBV19 to TRBJ2-1; 9 nucleotides agree with TRBD1. The V segment lost 1 base and the J segment 10 bases; nucleotides outside the gene matches: 11. This CDR3 has 16 residues. Germline CDR1 and CDR2: LNHDA and SQIVND (reference sequence). The CDR3 DNA is TGTGCCAGTAGTATAGGGGGGGACAGGGCAAGGGTGGAGCAGTTCTTC. Protein: CASSIGGDRARVEQFF.

The chain joins TRBV5-6 to TRBJ1-5, with 10 bases matching TRBD1. V lost 2 bases, J lost 4 bases, and 6 bases stayed unmatched. The CDR3 extends over 16 amino acids. From germline, CDR1 is SGHDT and CDR2 YYEEEE. The CDR3 is CASSFGTGEINQPQHF. The CDR3 DNA reads TGTGCCAGCAGCTTCGGGACAGGGGAAATAAATCAGCCCCAGCATTTT.

CDR3 protein: CASSFVIGLAGGPGEQFF. The CDR3 DNA sequence: TGTGCCAGCAGCTTTGTTATCGGACTAGCGGGAGGGCCTGGTGAGCAGTTCTTC. The J gene is TRBJ2-1, the V gene TRBV7-9, with 15 bases matching TRBD2. The germline gives CDR1 SEHNR, CDR2 FQNEAQ (reference sequence). There are 18 residues in the CDR3. The J segment lost 9 bases and the V segment lost 3 bases, leaving 12 bases of the junction unmatched.

This clone was seen only once. The V call is TRBV7-2, the J call TRBJ2-7; D perhaps matches TRBD2 (5 bases). This CDR3 spans 14 amino acids. V was shortened by 4 bases and J by 1 base, with 11 bases between the two germline ends. Germline V gene data show CDR1 as SGHTA and CDR2 as FQGNSA. This CDR3 reads CASSSGRGSYEQYF. The CDR3 bases are TGTGCCAGCAGCTCAGGACGGGGTTCCTACGAGCAGTACTTC.

The chain joins TRBV18 to TRBJ2-3, with 10 bases matching TRBD2. Trimming removed 0 bases from V and 1 base from J; junction bases left unmatched: 4. The CDR3 has 17 amino acids. Germline CDR1 KGHSH, CDR2 LQKENI. The CDR3 DNA follows: TGTGCCAGCTCACCACCTGGGGGGACTAGCGGCACAGATACGCAGTATTTT. This gives the protein CASSPPGGTSGTDTQYF.

This rearrangement joins TRBV7-2 to TRBJ1-2; 9 positions match TRBD1. CDR1 is SGHTA, CDR2 FQGNSA, per germline. The CDR3 sequence is 14 residues long. V shed 2 bases and J 7 bases; nucleotides not matched to a gene: 5. The chain's CDR3 is CASSLSKTGGGYTF. The CDR3 coding sequence is TGTGCCAGCAGCTTATCCAAGACAGGGGGTGGCTACACCTTC.

The V call is TRBV6-5, the J call TRBJ2-7; 7 nucleotides line up with TRBD1. Germline CDR1 reads MNHEY; CDR2 reads SVGAGI. The ends lost 6 bases at V and 0 bases at J; junction bases unmatched: 8. The CDR3 covers 15 residues. The CDR3 DNA follows: TGTGCCAGCAGAGATCCGGGACAGAGCTCCTACGAGCAGTACTTC. Its protein product is CASRDPGQSSYEQYF.